A selection of T cell receptor delta chains follows, all from one sample in a study of gamma-delta T cells after stem cell transplantation. TCRdb re-called the RT-PCR reads using CATT. The data show about 1,000 delta-chain clones, roughly 12% seen once. Source material: gamma-delta T cells. These receptors were obtained from a human donor. It is not recorded whose cells these are; they may come from a transplant donor. Each CDR3 is given with its conserved first and last residue. For some rows the clone size is stated as once, few or many, or as a class when expanded; others skip it.

j_gene,abundance,v_gene,len,CDR3aa
TRDJ1,large,TRDV2,19,CACDTVSRGDPADTDKLIF
TRDJ1,NA,TRDV2,19,CACDPLTGDPVMGTDKLIF
TRDJ1,NA,TRDV2,19,CACDTVLLGDRVSTDKLIF
TRDJ1,large,TRDV2,14,CACDTWGPEDKLIF
TRDJ1,NA,TRDV2,22,CACDTISYGTGGSARNTDKLIF
TRDJ2,medium-sized,TRDV1,20,CALALPATGGLLFLTAQLFF
TRDJ1,NA,TRDV2,19,CACDTVAGGYPQATDKLIF
TRDJ3,NA,TRDV2,18,CACDILGDISWDTRQMFF
TRDJ3,NA,TRDV2,19,CACDTAAIHSSWDTRQTFF
TRDJ1,NA,TRDV2,20,CACDPVTGGYARGYTDKLIF
TRDJ1,medium-sized,TRDV2,14,CACDPLGDTDKLIF
TRDJ1,few,TRDV3,15,CAFRYWGIRPDKLIF
TRDJ3,few,TRDV2,19,CACDTVLGDTSWDTRQMFF
TRDJ1,large,TRAV29/DV5,20,CAATFPSYHLYWGYAGKLIF
TRDJ3,NA,TRDV2,19,CACDNTELGSSWDTRQMFF
TRDJ1,few,TRDV2,15,CACDTLLGDSLKLIF
TRDJ1,few,TRDV2,15,CACDVLMGYTDKLIF
TRDJ1,NA,TRDV1,25,CALGYRKRLFLFGVGGGPYTDKLIF
TRDJ1,few,TRDV2,19,CACDTVGAGGYSDTDKLIF
TRDJ1,few,TRDV2,20,CACDTFPTNRGYSNTDKLIF
TRDJ1,NA,TRDV2,18,CACDPLTGGYATGIELIF
TRDJ1,few,TRDV2,13,CACDFLNTDKLIF
TRDJ1,few,TRDV2,20,CACDGMGALGDTSYTDKLIF
TRDJ1,NA,TRDV2,17,CACVSLLGDTYTDKLIF
TRDJ1,NA,TRDV3,21,CASSFVHVPNLGDTDTDKLIF
TRDJ1,NA,TRDV2,16,CACDRLRDTYTDKLIF
TRDJ1,NA,TRDV2,18,CACDTLPLGTQEEDELIF
TRDJ1,few,TRDV2,16,CACDSLLGDKRRELIF
TRDJ1,few,TRDV2,19,CACSSLGPGATPGEALLIF
TRDJ1,few,TRDV2,14,CACDALLGGDKLIF
TRDJ3,NA,TRDV2,20,CACDDMSGDASSWDTRQMFF
TRDJ1,NA,TRDV1,22,CALGEATEASYLATGRGHKLIF
TRDJ1,few,TRDV2,14,CACDTVGDSDKLIF
TRDJ1,few,TRDV2,18,CACDPGYWGTRYTDKLIF
TRDJ1,few,TRDV2,16,CACDGLGDLRTDKLIF
TRDJ1,few,TRDV1,24,CALGAPRRLPLTGGFPLYTDKLIF
TRDJ1,NA,TRDV2,17,CACDTVVGYAYTDKLIF
TRDJ1,NA,TRDV2,18,CACVHVLGDTSNTDKLIF
TRDJ1,NA,TRDV1,21,CALGDRPATASGIWDTDKLIF
TRDJ1,NA,TRDV2,23,CACDTGTGGYHDQRMRWTDKLIF
TRDJ1,NA,TRDV2,22,CACDTVLTHPQVLGDTADKLIF
TRDJ3,few,TRDV2,18,CACDTAGESSWDTRQMFF
TRDJ1,NA,TRDV2,17,CACDILLGDSYTDKLIF
TRDJ1,NA,TRDV1,19,CALGELFLRGIRNTDKLIF
TRDJ1,NA,TRDV2,17,CACDSLTGDPHTDKLIF
TRDJ1,NA,TRDV2,17,CACDTVMGDTPTDKLIF
TRDJ1,few,TRDV2,14,CACDSLSKADKLIF